A single TCR beta chain is shown here with its context. Its antigen remains unknown. Using immunoSEQ multiplex PCR, the repertoire was profiled, and TCRdb retains in-frame clones only, with some absent. The top ten hold 10% to 11% of the sample, which has tens of thousands of clones, around 85% seen once. The data stem from a study of CD8 T cells in acute hepatitis C reinfection. Overall study: CD8+ T cells recognizing the HCV NS3-1073 epitope were profiled acutely and after viral clearance. The study's findings and limits: NS3-1073 specific repertoires were highly diverse across all groups. Differing sequencing approaches may have limited exact matches to other epitopes.

The ends lost 3 bases at V and 7 bases at J; junction bases unmatched: 8. Germline V CDR1 and CDR2: MRHNA, SNTAGT. The CDR3 extends over 15 amino acids. Regarding time point: naive CD8 control sorted from an acute-time-point sample. Acute primary HCV meant a new positive RNA or antibody result following a negative test within 24 weeks. This sequence joins TRBV6-4 and TRBJ2-1, with 8 bases matching TRBD2. The clonotype comes from a young woman who spontaneously cleared hepatitis C infection. The material sequenced was naive CD8+ T cells from PBMCs. CDR3 region: CASSEGVAGWNEQFF. The CDR3 DNA is TGTGCCAGCAGTGAGGGGGTAGCGGGATGGAATGAGCAGTTCTTC.